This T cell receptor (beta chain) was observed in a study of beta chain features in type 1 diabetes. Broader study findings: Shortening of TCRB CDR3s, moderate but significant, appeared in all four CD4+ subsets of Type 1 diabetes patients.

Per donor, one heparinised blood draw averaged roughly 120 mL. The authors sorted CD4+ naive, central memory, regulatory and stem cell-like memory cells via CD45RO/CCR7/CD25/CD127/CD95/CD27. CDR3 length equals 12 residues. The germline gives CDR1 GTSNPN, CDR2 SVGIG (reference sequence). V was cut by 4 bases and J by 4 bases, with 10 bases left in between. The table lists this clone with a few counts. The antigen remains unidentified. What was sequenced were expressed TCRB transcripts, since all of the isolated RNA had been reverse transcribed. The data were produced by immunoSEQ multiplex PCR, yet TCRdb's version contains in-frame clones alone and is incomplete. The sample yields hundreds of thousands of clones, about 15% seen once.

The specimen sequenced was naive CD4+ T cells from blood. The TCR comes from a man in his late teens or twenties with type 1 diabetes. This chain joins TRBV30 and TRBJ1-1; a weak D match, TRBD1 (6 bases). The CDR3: CAWNRAGTEAFF. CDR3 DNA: TGTGCCTGGAACAGGGCGGGCACTGAAGCTTTCTTT.